The 2 T cell receptor beta chains listed next were all sequenced from one sample in a study of cytomegalovirus exposure and HLA in healthy donors. Profiling relied on immunoSEQ multiplex PCR, and the TCRdb table lists in-frame clones only, not all of them. The data show over 150,000 clones, about 85% seen once. Source material: PBMCs. The receptors originated from a man aged 18-30 years in good health and CMV-seropositive.

V gene TRBV2 combines with J gene TRBJ2-1; 10 bases fit TRBD2. Trimming took 6 bases from V and 3 from J; bases not matched to a gene: 5. Germline V lookup: CDR1 SNHLY, CDR2 FYNNEI. CDR3 length: 15 residues. The CDR3 DNA follows: TGTGCCAGCAGCGTTAGCGGGGGGAGCTACAATGAGCAGTTCTTC. Protein sequence: CASSVSGGSYNEQFF.

The CDR3 here is CASSDGQGNYNEQFF. The DNA for the CDR3 is TGCGCCAGCAGCGACGGACAGGGCAATTACAATGAGCAGTTCTTC. V is TRBV5-1 and J is TRBJ2-1; 8 nucleotides line up with TRBD1. This CDR3 has 15 residues. J gave up 4 bases and V 4 bases, and 7 bases lay outside the gene matches. Germline CDR1 SGHRS, CDR2 YFSETQ.